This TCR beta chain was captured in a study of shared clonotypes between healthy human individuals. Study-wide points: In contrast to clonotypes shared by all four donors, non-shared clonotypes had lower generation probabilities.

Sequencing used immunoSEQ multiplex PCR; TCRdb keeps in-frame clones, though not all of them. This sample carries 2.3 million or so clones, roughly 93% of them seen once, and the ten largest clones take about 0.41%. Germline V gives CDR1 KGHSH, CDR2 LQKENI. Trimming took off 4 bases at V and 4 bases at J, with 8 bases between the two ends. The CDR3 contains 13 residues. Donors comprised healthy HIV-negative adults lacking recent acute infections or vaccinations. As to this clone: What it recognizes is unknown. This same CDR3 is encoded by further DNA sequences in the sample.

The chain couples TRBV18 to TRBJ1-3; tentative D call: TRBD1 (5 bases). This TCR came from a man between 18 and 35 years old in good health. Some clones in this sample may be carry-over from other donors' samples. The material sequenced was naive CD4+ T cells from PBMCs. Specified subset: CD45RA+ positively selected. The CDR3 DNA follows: TGTGCCAGCTCACTGGGGCAAGGAAACACCATATATTTT. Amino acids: CASSLGQGNTIYF.